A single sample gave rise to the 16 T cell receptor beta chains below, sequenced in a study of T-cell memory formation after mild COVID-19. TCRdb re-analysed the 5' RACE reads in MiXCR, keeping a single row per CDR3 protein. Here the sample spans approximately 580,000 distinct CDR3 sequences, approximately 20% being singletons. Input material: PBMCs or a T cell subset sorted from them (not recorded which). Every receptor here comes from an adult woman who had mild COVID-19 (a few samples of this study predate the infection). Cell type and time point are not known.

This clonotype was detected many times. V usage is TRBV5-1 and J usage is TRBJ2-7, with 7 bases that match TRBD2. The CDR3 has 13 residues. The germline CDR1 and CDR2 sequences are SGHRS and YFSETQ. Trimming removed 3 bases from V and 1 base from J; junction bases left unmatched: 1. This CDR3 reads CASSWEGSYEQYF. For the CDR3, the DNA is TGCGCCAGCAGCTGGGAGGGTTCCTACGAGCAGTACTTC.

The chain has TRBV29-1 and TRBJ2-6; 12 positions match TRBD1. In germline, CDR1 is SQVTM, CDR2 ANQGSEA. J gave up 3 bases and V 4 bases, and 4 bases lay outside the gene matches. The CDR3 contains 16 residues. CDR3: CSVGGTGGFGANVLTF. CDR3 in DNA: TGCAGCGTTGGGGGGACAGGGGGCTTTGGGGCCAACGTCCTGACTTTC.

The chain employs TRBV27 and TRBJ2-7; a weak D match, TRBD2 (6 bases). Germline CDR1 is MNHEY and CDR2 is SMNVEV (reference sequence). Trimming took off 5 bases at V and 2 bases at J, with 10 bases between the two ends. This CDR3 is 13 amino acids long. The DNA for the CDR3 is TGTGCCAGCAGTCCTTCTAGCGCCTACGAGCAGTACTTC. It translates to CASSPSSAYEQYF.

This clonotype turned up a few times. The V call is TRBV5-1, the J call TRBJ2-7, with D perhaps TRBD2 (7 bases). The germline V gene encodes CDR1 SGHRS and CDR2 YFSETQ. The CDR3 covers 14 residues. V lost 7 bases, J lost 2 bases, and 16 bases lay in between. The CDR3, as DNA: TGCGCCAGCGGGGAGGGGGGTAGTACCTACGAGCAGTACTTC. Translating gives CASGEGGSTYEQYF.

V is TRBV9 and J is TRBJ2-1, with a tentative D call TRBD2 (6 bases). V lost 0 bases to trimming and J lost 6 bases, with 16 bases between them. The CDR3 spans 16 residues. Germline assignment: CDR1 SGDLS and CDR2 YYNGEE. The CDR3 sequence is CASSVGGLRGANEQFF. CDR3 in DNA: TGTGCCAGCAGCGTAGGAGGTCTCCGCGGGGCCAATGAGCAGTTCTTC.

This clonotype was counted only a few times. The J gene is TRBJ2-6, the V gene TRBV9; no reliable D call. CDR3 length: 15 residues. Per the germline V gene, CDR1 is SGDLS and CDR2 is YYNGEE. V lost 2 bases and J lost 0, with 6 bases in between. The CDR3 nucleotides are TGTGCCAGCAGCGTTCCCGACTCTGGGGCCAACGTCCTGACTTTC. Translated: CASSVPDSGANVLTF.

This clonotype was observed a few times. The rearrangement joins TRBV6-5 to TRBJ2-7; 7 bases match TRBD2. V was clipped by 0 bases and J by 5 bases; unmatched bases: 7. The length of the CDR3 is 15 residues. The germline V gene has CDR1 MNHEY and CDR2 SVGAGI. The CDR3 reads CASSYSGRELHEQYF. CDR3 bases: TGTGCCAGCAGTTACTCCGGGCGGGAGCTTCACGAGCAGTACTTC.

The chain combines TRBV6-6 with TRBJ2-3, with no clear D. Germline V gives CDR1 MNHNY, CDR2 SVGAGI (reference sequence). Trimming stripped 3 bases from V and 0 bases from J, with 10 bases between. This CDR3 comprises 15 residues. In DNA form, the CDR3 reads TGTGCCAGCAGTTATTTCGGGTCCAGCACAGATACGCAGTATTTT. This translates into CASSYFGSSTDTQYF.

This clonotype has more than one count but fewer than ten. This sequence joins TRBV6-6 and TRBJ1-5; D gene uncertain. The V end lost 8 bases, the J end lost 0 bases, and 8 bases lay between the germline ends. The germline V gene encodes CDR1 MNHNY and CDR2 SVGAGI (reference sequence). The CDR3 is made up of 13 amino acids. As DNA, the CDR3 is TGTGCCAGCGGAGACGGTAGCAATCAGCCCCAGCATTTT. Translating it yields CASGDGSNQPQHF.

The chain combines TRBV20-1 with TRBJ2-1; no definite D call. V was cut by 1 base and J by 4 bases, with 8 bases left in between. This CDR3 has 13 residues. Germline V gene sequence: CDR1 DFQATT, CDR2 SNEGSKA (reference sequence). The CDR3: CSARVGIYNEQFF. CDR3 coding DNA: TGCAGTGCTAGAGTTGGGATTTACAATGAGCAGTTCTTC.

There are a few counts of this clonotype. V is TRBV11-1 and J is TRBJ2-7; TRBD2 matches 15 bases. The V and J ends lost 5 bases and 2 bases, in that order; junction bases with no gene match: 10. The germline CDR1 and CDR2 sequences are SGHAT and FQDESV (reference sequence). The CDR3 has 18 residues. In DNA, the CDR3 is TGTGCCAGCAGCCATGGACTAGCGGGAGGGACAACAACCTACGAGCAGTACTTC. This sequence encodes CASSHGLAGGTTTYEQYF.

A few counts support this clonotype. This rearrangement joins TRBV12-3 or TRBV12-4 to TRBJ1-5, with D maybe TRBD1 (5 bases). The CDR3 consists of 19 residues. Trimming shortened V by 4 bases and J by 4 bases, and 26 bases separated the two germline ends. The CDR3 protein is CASSYSLDKGWEGNQPQHF. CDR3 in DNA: TGTGCCAGCAGTTATTCCTTGGACAAGGGTTGGGAGGGGAATCAGCCCCAGCATTTT.

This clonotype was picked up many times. The CDR3 bases are TGTGCCAGCAGCTTAGGACACAAGGACACTGAAGCTTTCTTT. This translates into CASSLGHKDTEAFF. V and J are TRBV7-9 and TRBJ1-1; D ambiguous. The V gene's germline CDR1 is SEHNR and CDR2 FQNEAQ (reference sequence). Trimming shortened V by 1 base and J by 3 bases, and 9 bases separated the two germline ends. This CDR3 region has 14 residues.

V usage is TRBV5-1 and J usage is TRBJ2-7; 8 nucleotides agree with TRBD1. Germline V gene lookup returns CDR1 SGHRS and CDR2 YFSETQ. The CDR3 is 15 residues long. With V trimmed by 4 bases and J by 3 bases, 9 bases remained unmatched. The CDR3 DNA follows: TGCGCCAGCAGCCTGGGGACAGGCCGCAACTACGAGCAGTACTTC. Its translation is CASSLGTGRNYEQYF.

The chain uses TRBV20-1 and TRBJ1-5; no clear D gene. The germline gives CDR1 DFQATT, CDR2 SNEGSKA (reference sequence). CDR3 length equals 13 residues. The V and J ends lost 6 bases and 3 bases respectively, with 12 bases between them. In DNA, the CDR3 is TGCAGTGCCCGAGAGGGAATCAATCAGCCCCAGCATTTT. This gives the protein CSAREGINQPQHF.

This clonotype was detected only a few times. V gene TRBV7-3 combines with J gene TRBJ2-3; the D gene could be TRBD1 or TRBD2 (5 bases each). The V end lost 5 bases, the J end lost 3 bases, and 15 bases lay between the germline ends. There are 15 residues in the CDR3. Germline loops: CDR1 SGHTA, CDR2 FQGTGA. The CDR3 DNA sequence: TGTGCCAGCAGCACGGGACGTTTCGAGACAGATACGCAGTATTTT. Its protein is CASSTGRFETDTQYF.